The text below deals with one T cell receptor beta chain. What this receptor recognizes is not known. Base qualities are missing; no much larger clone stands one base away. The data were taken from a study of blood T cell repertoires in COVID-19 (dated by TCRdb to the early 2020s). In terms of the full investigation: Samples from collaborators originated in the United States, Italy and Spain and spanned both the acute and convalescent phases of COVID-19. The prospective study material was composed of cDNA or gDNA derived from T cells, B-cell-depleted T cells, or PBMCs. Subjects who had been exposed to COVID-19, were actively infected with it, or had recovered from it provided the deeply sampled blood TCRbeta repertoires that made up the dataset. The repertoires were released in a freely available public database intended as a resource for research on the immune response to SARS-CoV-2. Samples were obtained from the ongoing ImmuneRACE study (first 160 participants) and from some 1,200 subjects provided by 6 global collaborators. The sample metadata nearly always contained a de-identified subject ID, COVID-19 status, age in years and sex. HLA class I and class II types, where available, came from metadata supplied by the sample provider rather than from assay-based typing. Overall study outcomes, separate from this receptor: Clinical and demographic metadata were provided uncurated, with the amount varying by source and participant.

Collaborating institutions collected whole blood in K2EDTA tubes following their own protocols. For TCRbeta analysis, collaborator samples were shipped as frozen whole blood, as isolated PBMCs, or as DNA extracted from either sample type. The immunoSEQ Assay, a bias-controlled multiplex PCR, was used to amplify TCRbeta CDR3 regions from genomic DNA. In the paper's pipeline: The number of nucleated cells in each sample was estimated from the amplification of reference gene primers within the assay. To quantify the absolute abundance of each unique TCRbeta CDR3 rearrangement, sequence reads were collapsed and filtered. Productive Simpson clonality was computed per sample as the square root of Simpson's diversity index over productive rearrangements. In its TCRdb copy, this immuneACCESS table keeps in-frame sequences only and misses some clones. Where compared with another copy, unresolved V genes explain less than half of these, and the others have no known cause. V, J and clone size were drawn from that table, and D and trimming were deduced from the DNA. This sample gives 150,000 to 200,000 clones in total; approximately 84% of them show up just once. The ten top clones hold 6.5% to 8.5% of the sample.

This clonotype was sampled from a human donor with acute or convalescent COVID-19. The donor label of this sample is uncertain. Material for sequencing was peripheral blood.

For the CDR3, the sequence is CASSPSGQRTYEQYF. DNA sequence: TGTGCCAGCTCACCCTCGGGACAGCGAACCTACGAGCAGTACTTC. This receptor chain uses TRBV18 and TRBJ2-7; a stretch of 7 junction bases matches TRBD1. After removal of 3 bases from V and 2 bases from J, the junction retains 7 bases not matched to a gene. CDR1 and CDR2 are drawn from the germline V gene: KGHSH, LQKENI. The CDR3 goes from the cysteine to the phenylalanine over 15 residues. Only CDR3 DNA is held: 45 bases, read in frame from base 1. The variable domain in full, with residues beyond the CDR3 obtained from the reference TRBV18 and TRBJ2-7 genes, is NAGVMQNPRHLVRRRGQEARLRCSPMKGHSHVYWYRQLPEEGLKFMVYLQKENIIDESGMPKERFSAEFPKEGPSILRIQQVVRGDSAAYFCASSPSGQRTYEQYFGPGTRLTVT.